This T cell receptor beta chain originates from a study of T cells after yellow fever vaccination. Study-level points and caveats: Across the CD4 and CD8 compartments, a small share of clonotypes was present in both. Most primary-vaccination clones reappeared after the booster (around 95% CD4, about 90% CD8).

The length of the CDR3 is 14 residues. Germline lookup yields CDR1 MNHNY and CDR2 SVGAGI (reference sequence). V was clipped by 6 bases and J by 7 bases; unmatched bases: 11. This clonotype came up many times. Its antigen is undetermined. TCRdb re-called the 5' RACE reads with MiXCR, one entry per CDR3 protein. This sample has some 340,000 distinct CDR3 sequences, with 4.1% found just once. This TCR derives from a man younger than 35 who received the YFV17D yellow fever vaccine. The sample was PBMCs, taken 5 days after the yellow fever booster vaccination. The chain employs TRBV6-6 and TRBJ2-7, with 8 bases identical to TRBD2. The CDR3 region has the DNA TGTGCCAGCAGCCGAGCGGGGGCCGATTGGGAGCAGTACGTC. Translating gives CASSRAGADWEQYV.